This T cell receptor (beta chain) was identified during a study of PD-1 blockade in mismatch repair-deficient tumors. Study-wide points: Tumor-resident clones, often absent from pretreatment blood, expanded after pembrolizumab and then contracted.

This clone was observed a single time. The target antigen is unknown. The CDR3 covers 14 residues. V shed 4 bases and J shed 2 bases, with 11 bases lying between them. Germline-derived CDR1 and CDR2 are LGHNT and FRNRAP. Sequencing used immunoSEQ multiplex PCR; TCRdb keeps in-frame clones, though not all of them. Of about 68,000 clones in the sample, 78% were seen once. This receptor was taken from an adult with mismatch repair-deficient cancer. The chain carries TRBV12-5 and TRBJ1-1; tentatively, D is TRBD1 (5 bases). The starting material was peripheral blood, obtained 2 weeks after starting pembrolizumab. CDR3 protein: CASGWARANTEAFF. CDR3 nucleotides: TGTGCTAGTGGTTGGGCCAGGGCCAACACTGAAGCTTTCTTT.